This T cell receptor beta chain appears in the sequencing data of a study of long-term antiretroviral therapy in people with HIV. This clone was observed once. Its antigen is undetermined. Study outcomes and limitations: ART preceded a rise in diversity that nonetheless stayed lower than in transplant donor controls.

The run of the v3.0 immunoSEQ assay was at survey level. Sequencing had a target that covered roughly 40,000-50,000 T-cell genomes per sample. Profiling relied on immunoSEQ multiplex PCR, and the TCRdb table lists in-frame clones only, not all of them. The repertoire includes roughly 16,000 clones, over 75% of them detected once, and 4% to 5% sits in the top ten. The CDR3 covers 14 residues. V was clipped by 10 bases and J by 1 base, with 13 bases between them. In germline, CDR1 is SNHLY, CDR2 FYNNEI. The receptor was derived from a man aged 18 to 35 with HIV. This specimen was unsorted PBMCs, taken 0.1 years before starting antiretroviral therapy. V usage is TRBV2 and J usage is TRBJ2-2; D is unresolved. Here the CDR3 reads CANLVPGNTGELFF. The CDR3 nucleotides are TGTGCCAACCTAGTCCCGGGGAACACCGGGGAGCTGTTTTTT.